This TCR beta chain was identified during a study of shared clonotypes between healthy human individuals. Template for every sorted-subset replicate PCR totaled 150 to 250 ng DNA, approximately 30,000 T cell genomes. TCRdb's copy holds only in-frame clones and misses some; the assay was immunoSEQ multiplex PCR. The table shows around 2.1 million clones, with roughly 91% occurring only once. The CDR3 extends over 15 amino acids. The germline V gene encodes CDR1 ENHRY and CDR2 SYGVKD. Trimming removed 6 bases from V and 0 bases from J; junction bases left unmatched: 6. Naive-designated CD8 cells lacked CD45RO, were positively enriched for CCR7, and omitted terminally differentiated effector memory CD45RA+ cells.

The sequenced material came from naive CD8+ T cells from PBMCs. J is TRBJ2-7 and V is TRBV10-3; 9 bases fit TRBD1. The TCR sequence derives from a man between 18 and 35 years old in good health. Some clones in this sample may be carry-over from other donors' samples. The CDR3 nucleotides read TGTGCCATCAGACCCGACAGGGGGGGCTCCTACGAGCAGTACTTC. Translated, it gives CAIRPDRGGSYEQYF.